This T cell receptor (beta chain) was captured in a study of blood T cell repertoires in COVID-19 (dated by TCRdb to about 2020). Background on the whole study: Samples from collaborators originated in the United States, Italy and Spain and spanned both the acute and convalescent phases of COVID-19. The repertoires were released in a freely available public database meant as a resource for research on the immune response to SARS-CoV-2. A de-identified subject ID, COVID-19 status, age in years and sex were almost always included in the sample metadata. Samples came from the ongoing ImmuneRACE study (first 160 participants) plus 1,254 subjects from 6 global collaborators. The material from the prospective study consisted of cDNA or gDNA derived from T cells, B-cell-depleted T cells, or PBMCs. Subjects who had been exposed to COVID-19, were actively infected with it, or had recovered from it provided the deeply sampled blood TCRbeta repertoires that made up the dataset. Where HLA class I and class II types were available, the types were taken from metadata supplied by the sample provider, not from assay-based typing. General conclusions and limits of the study: How much clinical and demographic metadata was included differed by source and by participant, and the metadata was provided uncurated.

Participants in the prospective study were aged roughly 18 to 90 years, lived in 24 United States geographic areas, and enrolled through a virtual design. Cohort assignment in the prospective study relied on participant-reported clinical history from a screening survey and a study questionnaire. Recovered participants in ImmuneRACE Cohort 3 were defined as having two consecutive negative NP/OP PCR tests, clearance from a healthcare professional, or resolution of symptoms. In the prospective study, mobile phlebotomists collected whole blood, serum and a nasopharyngeal or oropharyngeal swab from each participant. Participants in the prospective study had the option to provide additional blood draws and questionnaires over a roughly two-month period. Blood samples from the prospective study were shipped frozen or at room temperature prior to DNA extraction. About this clone itself: Its target antigen remains unknown. No much larger clone is present one base from it, and per-base qualities are unavailable.

TCRbeta CDR3 regions were amplified from genomic DNA using the immunoSEQ Assay, a bias-controlled multiplex PCR. The paper's data handling went like this. The number of nucleated cells in each sample was estimated from the amplification of reference gene primers within the assay. To quantify the absolute abundance of each unique TCRbeta CDR3 rearrangement, sequence reads were collapsed and filtered. For each sample, productive Simpson clonality was calculated as the square root of Simpson's diversity index across productive rearrangements. This immuneACCESS table, as held by TCRdb, lists in-frame sequences with V and J called but not all clones. Of the missing ones, under half trace to an unresolved V gene in checked studies; the others have no known cause. D and trimming were read from the DNA, whereas the V and J calls and clone size are those reported in that table. The sample includes about 140,000 clones, with 75% to 80% observed a single time. The top ten hold about 3.2% of the sample.

This TCR came from a woman between 50 and 59 years old who had recovered from COVID-19. Input material: PBMCs or T cells enriched from blood (not recorded which).

The bases are TGTGCCACCGGACTAGCGGGTGCCCGGGCCCAGTACTTC. Translated, this gives CATGLAGARAQYF. The chain couples TRBV10-3 to TRBJ2-5, and TRBD2 matches 11 of the central bases. The CDR3 numbers 13 residues from cysteine through phenylalanine. Only CDR3 DNA remains: 39 bases, in frame from the first base. V is trimmed back by 10 bases and J by 9 bases, and the junction contains 10 bases that no gene match accounts for. Reading the germline V gene gives CDR1 ENHRY and CDR2 SYGVKD.